The 3 T cell receptor beta chains below come from one sample, sequenced in a study of blood T cells in healthy people across ages. A sample-barcoded 5' primer and a J-beta primer mix were used in a second PCR of roughly 7 to 11 cycles. MiXCR, applied by TCRdb to the 5' RACE reads, yields one record per CDR3 protein. The data contain roughly 860,000 distinct CDR3 sequences, about 59% of them singletons. The material sequenced was blood. The receptor set was obtained from a man aged 30 to 39 in good health.

V usage is TRBV4-3 and J usage is TRBJ2-7; possibly TRBD2 for D (5 bases). CDR1 is LGHNA, CDR2 YSLEER, per germline. The CDR3 sequence is 15 residues long. Trimming removed 1 base at V and 6 bases at J, with 16 bases between. Here the CDR3 reads CASSQGEPLSGEQYF. The CDR3 region has the DNA TGCGCCAGCAGCCAAGGGGAGCCCCTCTCGGGCGAGCAGTACTTC.

This clonotype has just a few counts. V is TRBV12-3 or TRBV12-4 and J is TRBJ2-7, with a possible D match to TRBD1 (5 bases). Trimming pared 1 base from V and 4 bases from J, leaving 14 bases between. The CDR3 sequence is 15 residues long. CDR3 DNA: TGTGCCAGCAGTTTAGTACCGGACAAGGGGTACGAGCAGTACTTC. It translates to CASSLVPDKGYEQYF.

The chain has TRBV2 and TRBJ2-3; no firm D call. Germline V gene lookup returns CDR1 SNHLY and CDR2 FYNNEI. The CDR3 runs 11 residues. Between the trimmed V and J ends, which lost 4 bases and 7 bases, there was a span of 6 bases. The CDR3: CASSGSHTQYF. The CDR3 DNA sequence: TGTGCCAGCAGTGGGTCCCATACGCAGTATTTT. The full variable domain, rest sourced from reference TRBV2 and TRBJ2-3, is EPEVTQTPSHQVTQMGQEVILRCVPISNHLYFYWYRQILGQKVEFLVSFYNNEISEKSEIFDDQFSVERPDGSNFTLKIRSTKLEDSAMYFCASSGSHTQYFGPGTRLTVL.